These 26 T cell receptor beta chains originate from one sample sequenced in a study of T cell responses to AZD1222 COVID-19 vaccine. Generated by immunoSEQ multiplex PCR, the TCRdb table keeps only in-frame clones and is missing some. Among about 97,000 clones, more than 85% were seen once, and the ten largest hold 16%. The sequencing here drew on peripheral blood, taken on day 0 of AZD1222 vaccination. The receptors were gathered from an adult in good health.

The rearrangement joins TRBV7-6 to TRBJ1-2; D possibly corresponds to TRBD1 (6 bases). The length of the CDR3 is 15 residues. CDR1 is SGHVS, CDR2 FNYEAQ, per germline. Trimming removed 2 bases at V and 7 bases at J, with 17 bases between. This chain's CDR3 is CASSLRGASFFGYTF. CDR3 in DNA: TGTGCCAGCAGCTTACGGGGGGCGAGTTTTTTTGGCTACACCTTC.

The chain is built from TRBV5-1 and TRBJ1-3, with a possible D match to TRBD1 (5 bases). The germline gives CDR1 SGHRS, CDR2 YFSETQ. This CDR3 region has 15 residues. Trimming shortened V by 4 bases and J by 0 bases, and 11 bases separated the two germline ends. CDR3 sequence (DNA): TGCGCCAGCAGCGAGCAGGGTCTCTCTGGAAACACCATATATTTT. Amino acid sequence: CASSEQGLSGNTIYF.

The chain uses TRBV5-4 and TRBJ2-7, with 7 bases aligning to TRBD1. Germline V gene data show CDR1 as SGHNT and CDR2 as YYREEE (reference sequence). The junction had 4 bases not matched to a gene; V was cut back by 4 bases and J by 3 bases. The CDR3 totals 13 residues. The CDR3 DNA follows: TGTGCCAGCAGCCCAGGACAGGACTACGAGCAGTACTTC. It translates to CASSPGQDYEQYF.

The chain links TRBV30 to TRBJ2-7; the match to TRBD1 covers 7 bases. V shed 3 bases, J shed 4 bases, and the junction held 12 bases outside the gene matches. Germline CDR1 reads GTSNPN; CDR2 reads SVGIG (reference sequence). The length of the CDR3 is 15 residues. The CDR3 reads CAWSNLQGQFYEQYF. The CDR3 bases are TGTGCCTGGAGCAATTTACAGGGGCAGTTTTACGAGCAGTACTTC. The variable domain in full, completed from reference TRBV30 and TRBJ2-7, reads SQTIHQWPATLVQPVGSPLSLECTVEGTSNPNLYWYRQAAGRGLQLLFYSVGIGQISSEVPQNLSASRPQDRQFILSSKKLLLSDSGFYLCAWSNLQGQFYEQYFGPGTRLTVT.

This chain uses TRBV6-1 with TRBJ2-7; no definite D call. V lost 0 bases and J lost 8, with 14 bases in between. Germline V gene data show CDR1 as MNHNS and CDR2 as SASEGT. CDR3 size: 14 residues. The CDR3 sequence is CASSEAPGKEKQYF. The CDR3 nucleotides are TGTGCCAGCAGTGAAGCGCCCGGTAAAGAAAAGCAGTACTTC.

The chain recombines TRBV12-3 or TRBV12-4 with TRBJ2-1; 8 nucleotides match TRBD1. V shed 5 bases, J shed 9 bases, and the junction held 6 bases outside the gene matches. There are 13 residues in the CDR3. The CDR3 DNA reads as TGTGCCAGCAGTATATCAGGGGGCACTGAGCAGTTCTTC. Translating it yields CASSISGGTEQFF.

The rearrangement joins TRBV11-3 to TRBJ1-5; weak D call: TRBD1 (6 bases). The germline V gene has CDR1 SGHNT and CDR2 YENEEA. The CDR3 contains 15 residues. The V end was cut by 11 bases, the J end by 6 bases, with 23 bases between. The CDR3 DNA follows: TGTGCCGGTCAAGACAGGCGGGGGTCAGTTCAGCCCCAGCATTTT. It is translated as CAGQDRRGSVQPQHF. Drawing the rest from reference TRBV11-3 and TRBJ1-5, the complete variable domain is EAGVVQSPRYKIIEKKQPVAFWCNPISGHNTLYWYLQNLGQGPELLIRYENEEAVDDSQLPKDRFSAERLKGVDSTLKIQPAELGDSAVYLCAGQDRRGSVQPQHFGDGTRLSIL.

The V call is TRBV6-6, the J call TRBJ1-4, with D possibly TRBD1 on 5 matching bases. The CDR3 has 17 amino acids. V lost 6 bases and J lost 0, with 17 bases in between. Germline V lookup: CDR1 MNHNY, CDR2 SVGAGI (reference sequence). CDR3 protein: CASSRGTAGATNEKLFF. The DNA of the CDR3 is TGTGCCAGCAGCCGAGGGACCGCCGGGGCAACTAATGAAAAACTGTTTTTT.

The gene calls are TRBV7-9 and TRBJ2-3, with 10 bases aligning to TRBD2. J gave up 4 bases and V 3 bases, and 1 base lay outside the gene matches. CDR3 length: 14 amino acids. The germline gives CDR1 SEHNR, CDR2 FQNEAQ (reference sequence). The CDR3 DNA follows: TGTGCCAGCAGCTTGGGGACTAGCGCAGATACGCAGTATTTT. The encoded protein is CASSLGTSADTQYF.

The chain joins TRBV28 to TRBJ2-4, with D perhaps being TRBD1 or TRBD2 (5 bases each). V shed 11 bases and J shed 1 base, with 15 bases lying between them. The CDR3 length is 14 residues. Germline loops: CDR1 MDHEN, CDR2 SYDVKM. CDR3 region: CAANGAAAKNIQYF. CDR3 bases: TGTGCCGCCAACGGGGCTGCGGCCAAAAACATTCAGTACTTC.

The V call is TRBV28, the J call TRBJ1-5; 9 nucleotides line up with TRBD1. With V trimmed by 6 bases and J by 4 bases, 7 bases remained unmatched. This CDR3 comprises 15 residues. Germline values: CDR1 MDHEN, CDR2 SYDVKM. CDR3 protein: CASRSTGGGNQPQHF. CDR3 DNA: TGTGCCAGCAGGTCGACAGGGGGTGGAAATCAGCCCCAGCATTTT.

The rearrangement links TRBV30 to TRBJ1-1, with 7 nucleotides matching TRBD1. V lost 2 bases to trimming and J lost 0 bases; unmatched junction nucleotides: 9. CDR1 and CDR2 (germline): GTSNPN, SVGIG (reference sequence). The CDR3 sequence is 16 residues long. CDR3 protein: CAWSKMDRSMNTEAFF. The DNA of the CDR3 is TGTGCCTGGAGTAAAATGGACAGGAGCATGAACACTGAAGCTTTCTTT.

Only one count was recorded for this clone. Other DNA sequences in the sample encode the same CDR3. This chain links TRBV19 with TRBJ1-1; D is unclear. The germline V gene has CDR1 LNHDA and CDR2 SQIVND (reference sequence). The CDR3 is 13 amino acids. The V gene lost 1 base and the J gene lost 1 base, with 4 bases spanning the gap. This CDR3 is CASSIGQNTEAFF. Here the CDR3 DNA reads TGTGCCAGTAGTATAGGACAGAACACTGAAGCTTTCTTT.

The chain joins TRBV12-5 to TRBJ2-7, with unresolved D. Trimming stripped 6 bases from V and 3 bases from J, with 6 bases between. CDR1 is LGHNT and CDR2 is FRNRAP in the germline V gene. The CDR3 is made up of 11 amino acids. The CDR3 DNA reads TGTGCTAGTGGGACGGGCTACGAGCAGTACTTC. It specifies CASGTGYEQYF.

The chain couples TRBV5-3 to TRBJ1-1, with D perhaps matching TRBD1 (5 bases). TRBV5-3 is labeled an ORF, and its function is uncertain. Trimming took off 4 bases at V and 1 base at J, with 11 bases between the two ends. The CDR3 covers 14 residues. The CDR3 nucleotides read TGTGCCAGAAGCGGAAAGGACAAGAACACTGAAGCTTTCTTT. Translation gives CARSGKDKNTEAFF.

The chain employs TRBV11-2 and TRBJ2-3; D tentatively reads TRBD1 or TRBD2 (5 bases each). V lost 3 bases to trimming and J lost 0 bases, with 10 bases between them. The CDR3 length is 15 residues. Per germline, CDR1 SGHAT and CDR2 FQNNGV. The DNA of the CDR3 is TGTGCCAGCAGCTTCGAGGGGCTTAGCACAGATACGCAGTATTTT. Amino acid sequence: CASSFEGLSTDTQYF.

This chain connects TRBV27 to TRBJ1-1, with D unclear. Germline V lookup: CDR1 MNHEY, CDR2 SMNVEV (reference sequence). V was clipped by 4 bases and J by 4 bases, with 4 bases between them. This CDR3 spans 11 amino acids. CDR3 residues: CASSWGTEAFF. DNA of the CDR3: TGTGCCAGCAGTTGGGGCACTGAAGCTTTCTTT.

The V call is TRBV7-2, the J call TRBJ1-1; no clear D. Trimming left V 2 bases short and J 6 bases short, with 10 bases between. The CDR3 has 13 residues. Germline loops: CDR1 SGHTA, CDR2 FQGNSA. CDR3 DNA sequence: TGTGCCAGCAGCTTACAGATAGATGCTGAAGCTTTCTTT. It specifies CASSLQIDAEAFF. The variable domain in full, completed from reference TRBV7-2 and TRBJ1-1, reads GAGVSQSPSNKVTEKGKDVELRCDPISGHTALYWYRQSLGQGLEFLIYFQGNSAPDKSGLPSDRFSAERTGGSVSTLTIQRTQQEDSAVYLCASSLQIDAEAFFGQGTRLTVV.

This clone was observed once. The CDR3 coding sequence is TGTGCCAGCAGCGAGACAGGGAGGGGAAACACCATATATTTT. This gives the protein CASSETGRGNTIYF. The chain employs TRBV5-6 and TRBJ1-3; TRBD1 matches 7 bases. Trimming took 4 bases from V and 4 from J; bases not matched to a gene: 5. The germline V gene has CDR1 SGHDT and CDR2 YYEEEE. The CDR3 consists of 14 residues.

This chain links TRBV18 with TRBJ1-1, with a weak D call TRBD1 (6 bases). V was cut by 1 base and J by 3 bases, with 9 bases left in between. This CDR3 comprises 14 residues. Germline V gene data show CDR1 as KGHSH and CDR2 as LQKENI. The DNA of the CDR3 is TGTGCCAGCTCACCACGCACAGGGCACACTGAAGCTTTCTTT. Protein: CASSPRTGHTEAFF.

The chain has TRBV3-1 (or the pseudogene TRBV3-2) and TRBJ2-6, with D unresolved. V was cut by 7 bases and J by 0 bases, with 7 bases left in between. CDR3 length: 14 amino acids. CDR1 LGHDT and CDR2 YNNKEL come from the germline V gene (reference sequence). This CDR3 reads CASTTLSGANVLTF. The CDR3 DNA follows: TGTGCCAGCACAACACTCTCTGGGGCCAACGTCCTGACTTTC.

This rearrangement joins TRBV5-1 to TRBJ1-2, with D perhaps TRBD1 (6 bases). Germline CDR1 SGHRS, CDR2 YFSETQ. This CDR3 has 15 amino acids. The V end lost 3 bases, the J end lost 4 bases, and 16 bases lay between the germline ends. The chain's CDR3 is CASSSMTGVVYGYTF. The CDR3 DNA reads TGCGCCAGCAGCTCGATGACAGGAGTAGTCTATGGCTACACCTTC.

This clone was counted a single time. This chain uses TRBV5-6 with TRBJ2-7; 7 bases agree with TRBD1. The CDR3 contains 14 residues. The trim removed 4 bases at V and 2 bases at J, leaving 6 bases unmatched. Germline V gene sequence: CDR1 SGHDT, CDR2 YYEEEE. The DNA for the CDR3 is TGTGCCAGCAGCCCCCGGGACAGAGCCTACGAGCAGTACTTC. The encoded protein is CASSPRDRAYEQYF.

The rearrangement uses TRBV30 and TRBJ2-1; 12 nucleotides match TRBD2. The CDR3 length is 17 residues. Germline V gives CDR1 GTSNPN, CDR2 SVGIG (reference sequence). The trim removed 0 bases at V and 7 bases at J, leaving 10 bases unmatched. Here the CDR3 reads CAWSVLSSGRAGNEQFF. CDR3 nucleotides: TGTGCCTGGAGTGTACTATCTAGCGGGAGGGCAGGGAATGAGCAGTTCTTC.

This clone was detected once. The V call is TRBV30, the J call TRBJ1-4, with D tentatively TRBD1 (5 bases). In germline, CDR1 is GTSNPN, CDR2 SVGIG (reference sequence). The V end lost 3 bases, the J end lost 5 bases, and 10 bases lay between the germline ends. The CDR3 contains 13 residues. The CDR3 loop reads CAWSASGNEKLFF. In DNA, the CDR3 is TGTGCCTGGAGCGCCTCAGGGAATGAAAAACTGTTTTTT. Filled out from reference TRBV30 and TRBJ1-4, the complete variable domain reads SQTIHQWPATLVQPVGSPLSLECTVEGTSNPNLYWYRQAAGRGLQLLFYSVGIGQISSEVPQNLSASRPQDRQFILSSKKLLLSDSGFYLCAWSASGNEKLFFGSGTQLSVL.

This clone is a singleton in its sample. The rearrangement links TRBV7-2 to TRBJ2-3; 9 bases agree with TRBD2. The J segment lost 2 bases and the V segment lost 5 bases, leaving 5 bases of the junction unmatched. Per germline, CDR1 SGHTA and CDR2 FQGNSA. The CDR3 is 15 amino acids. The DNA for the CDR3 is TGTGCCAGCAGCGTACTAGCGGGTATCACAGATACGCAGTATTTT. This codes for CASSVLAGITDTQYF.